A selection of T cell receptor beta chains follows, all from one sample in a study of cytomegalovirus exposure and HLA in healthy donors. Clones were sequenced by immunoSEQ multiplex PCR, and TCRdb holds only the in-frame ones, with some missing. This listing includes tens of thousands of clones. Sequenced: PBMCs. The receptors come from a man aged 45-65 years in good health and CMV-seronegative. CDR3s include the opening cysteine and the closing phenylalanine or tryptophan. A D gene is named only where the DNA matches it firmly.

cdr3_aa: CASSRTGGDGNSPLHF
cdr3_nt: TGTGCCAGTAGTAGGACAGGGGGCGATGGTAATTCACCCCTCCACTTT
d_call: TRBD1
v_call: TRBV19
j_call: TRBJ1-6

cdr3_aa: CAGQGRINTEAFF
cdr3_nt: TGTGCCGGTCAGGGGCGCATAAACACTGAAGCTTTCTTT
d_call: NA
v_call: TRBV7-9
j_call: TRBJ1-1

cdr3_aa: CASRPKGIISGNTIYF
cdr3_nt: TGTGCCAGCCGCCCTAAGGGGATAATCTCTGGAAACACCATATATTTT
d_call: NA
v_call: TRBV7-2
j_call: TRBJ1-3

cdr3_aa: CASSQDRGSNYGYTF
cdr3_nt: TGTGCCAGCTCACAAGACAGGGGTTCCAACTATGGCTACACCTTC
d_call: TRBD1
v_call: TRBV18
j_call: TRBJ1-2

cdr3_aa: CASSSYGLAGGSTGELFF
cdr3_nt: TGTGCCAGCAGCTCGTATGGACTAGCGGGGGGAAGCACCGGGGAGCTGTTTTTT
d_call: TRBD2
v_call: TRBV7-3
j_call: TRBJ2-2

cdr3_aa: CASSPGTGVQPQHF
cdr3_nt: TGTGCCAGCTCACCAGGGACAGGAGTACAGCCCCAGCATTTT
d_call: TRBD1
v_call: TRBV18
j_call: TRBJ1-5

cdr3_aa: CASRLRGSGYTF
cdr3_nt: TGTGCCAGCAGGTTACGGGGAAGCGGCTACACCTTC
d_call: NA
v_call: TRBV6-5
j_call: TRBJ1-2

cdr3_aa: CASNNGHDTEAFF
cdr3_nt: TGTGCCAGCAATAACGGACATGACACTGAAGCTTTCTTT
d_call: NA
v_call: TRBV6-6
j_call: TRBJ1-1

cdr3_aa: CSAAGGTQYF
cdr3_nt: TGCAGTGCAGCGGGGGGGACCCAGTACTTC
d_call: TRBD2
v_call: TRBV20-1
j_call: TRBJ2-5

cdr3_aa: CASSPLAGGLYEQYF
cdr3_nt: TGCGCCAGCAGCCCCCTAGCGGGGGGGCTCTACGAGCAGTACTTC
d_call: TRBD2
v_call: TRBV4-1
j_call: TRBJ2-7

cdr3_aa: CASSPGGDYGYSF
cdr3_nt: TGTGCCAGCTCACCAGGGGGCGACTATGGCTACTCCTTC
d_call: NA
v_call: TRBV18
j_call: TRBJ1-2

cdr3_aa: CASSEAVTGGSYEQYF
cdr3_nt: TGTGCCAGCAGTGAAGCGGTGACAGGGGGCTCCTACGAGCAGTACTTC
d_call: TRBD1
v_call: TRBV6-1
j_call: TRBJ2-7

cdr3_aa: CASSVGAPGLGPDTQYF
cdr3_nt: TGTGCCAGCAGCGTAGGAGCCCCGGGACTAGGTCCGGATACGCAGTATTTT
d_call: TRBD2
v_call: TRBV9
j_call: TRBJ2-3

cdr3_aa: CASSPGLAGNHANTGELFF
cdr3_nt: TGTGCCAGTTCCCCGGGACTAGCGGGGAATCACGCGAACACCGGGGAGCTGTTTTTT
d_call: TRBD2
v_call: TRBV19
j_call: TRBJ2-2

cdr3_aa: CASSQERTSGGTYEQYF
cdr3_nt: TGCGCCAGCAGCCAAGAACGGACTAGCGGGGGGACCTACGAGCAGTACTTC
d_call: TRBD2
v_call: TRBV4-3
j_call: TRBJ2-7

cdr3_aa: CASSSGGFDTDTQYF
cdr3_nt: TGTGCCAGCTCATCAGGGGGTTTCGACACAGATACGCAGTATTTT
d_call: TRBD1
v_call: TRBV18
j_call: TRBJ2-3

cdr3_aa: CASSLRFTTGVNQPQHF
cdr3_nt: TGTGCCAGCAGCTTAAGGTTTACGACAGGGGTAAATCAGCCCCAGCATTTT
d_call: TRBD1
v_call: TRBV7-3
j_call: TRBJ1-5

cdr3_aa: CASSSTETYNEQFF
cdr3_nt: TGTGCCAGCTCATCAACTGAGACCTACAATGAGCAGTTCTTC
d_call: NA
v_call: TRBV2
j_call: TRBJ2-1

cdr3_aa: CASSPRGQGSHETQYF
cdr3_nt: TGTGCCAGCAGCCCCCGGGGACAGGGAAGCCACGAGACCCAGTACTTC
d_call: TRBD1
v_call: TRBV7-3
j_call: TRBJ2-5

cdr3_aa: CASSLERGGETQYF
cdr3_nt: TGTGCCAGCAGTCTGGAGCGGGGGGGGGAGACCCAGTACTTC
d_call: TRBD2
v_call: TRBV2
j_call: TRBJ2-5